This T cell receptor beta chain was documented in a study of identical twins. The study, taken as a whole, reports: Out-of-frame alpha sequences shared by twins showed excess low generation probability.

The cDNA had a unique molecular identifier and a template-switch universal primer site. Via MiXCR, TCRdb re-called the 5' RACE reads, giving one row per CDR3 protein. Among fewer than 250,000 distinct CDR3 sequences listed, around 10% were seen once. V dropped 4 bases and J dropped 1 base, with 12 bases sitting between them. The CDR3 has 15 amino acids. CDR1 and CDR2 (germline): SGHKS, YYEKEE (reference sequence). Of note for this clonotype: Its antigen is unknown.

This TCR derives from a woman in her late teens or twenties in good health. The specimen was memory (CD45RO+) T cells sorted from blood. The V gene is TRBV5-5, the J gene TRBJ2-1, with D possibly being TRBD1 or TRBD2 (6 bases each). In DNA, the CDR3 is TGTGCCAGCAGCAGGGGGGCGGCGTCCTACAATGAGCAGTTCTTC. It is translated as CASSRGAASYNEQFF.